This T cell receptor (beta chain) was sequenced in a study of CD8+ T cells in alopecia areata. On the study more broadly: Treated patients were given 5 to 10 mg oral tofacitinib twice daily.

Sampling of alopecia areata patients yielded lesional scalp punch biopsies as well as peripheral blood. CD4+ and CD8+ T cells were sorted from PBMCs. Germline V gene sequence: CDR1 SGHRS, CDR2 YFSETQ. V was pared by 5 bases and J by 0 bases, with 6 bases between. CDR3 length: 12 residues. It was cDNA, reverse transcribed from extracted RNA, that served as the sequencing template. The method was immunoSEQ multiplex PCR; TCRdb's version includes in-frame clones alone and lacks a portion of them. The sample consists of about 180,000 clones, just over 65% of them appearing once. Details on this clone: The antigen remains unidentified.

The study's findings and limits: Across lesional scalp, and particularly alopecia totalis/universalis, clonality surpassed that of normal scalp.

Sequencing used CD8+ T cells sorted from blood, obtained at week 0. This TCR derives from a human donor with alopecia areata. This chain uses TRBV5-1 with TRBJ2-7; D is perhaps TRBD1 (5 bases). CDR3 nucleotides: TGCGCCAGCAGGACAGACTCCTACGAGCAGTACTTC. Its translation: CASRTDSYEQYF.